The table lists the clone carrying this TCR beta chain with many counts. Its antigen is currently unknown. The data were taken from a study of OX40 agonist ivuxolimab in advanced cancers. Study context: The treatment was a fully human IgG2 OX40 agonist, ivuxolimab. Study-level findings and limits: Antigen specificity was not determined for the expanded peripheral T cells. Certain nonresponders likewise exhibited a low normalized T-cell clonal expansion. Patients who responded partially at 0.1-3.0 mg/kg showed clonal expansion ranking among the lowest.

The assay was immunoSEQ multiplex PCR, and TCRdb's table has in-frame clones only and misses some. This sample yields more than 85,000 clones, of which about 86% are seen a single time; more than 1.1% belongs to the top ten. This sample comprised CD4+ or CD8+ T cells sorted from blood, obtained in a trial of the OX40 agonist ivuxolimab. The receptor's source is an adult with an advanced solid tumor such as melanoma, head and neck, liver or kidney cancer.

The CDR3: CASSELLSGAKLFF. For the CDR3, the DNA is TGTGCCAGCAGTGAGCTGCTCAGCGGTGCAAAACTGTTTTTT. The rearrangement links TRBV2 to TRBJ1-4; D gene unclear. The germline V gene encodes CDR1 SNHLY and CDR2 FYNNEI. The CDR3 runs to 14 residues. The V end was cut by 3 bases, the J end by 10 bases, with 15 bases between. The full variable domain, in which reference TRBV2 and TRBJ1-4 provide the parts outside the CDR3, is EPEVTQTPSHQVTQMGQEVILRCVPISNHLYFYWYRQILGQKVEFLVSFYNNEISEKSEIFDDQFSVERPDGSNFTLKIRSTKLEDSAMYFCASSELLSGAKLFFGSGTQLSVL.